The T cell receptor (beta chain) described here comes from a study of identical twins. Unique molecular identifiers were present on the cDNA, which also gained a universal primer site by template switching. Using its own MiXCR run on the 5' RACE reads, TCRdb lists one record per CDR3 protein. The table lists roughly 240,000 distinct CDR3 sequences, roughly 7% of them singletons, with roughly 3.7% in the top ten. A few counts support this clonotype. Its antigen is not identified. Study-level points and caveats: An excess of low generation probability was shown by twin-shared out-of-frame alpha sequences. Without tracking the same donors, conclusions rested on cross-sectional statistical analysis.

Trimming took 6 bases from V and 5 from J, leaving 15 bases between them. The CDR3 covers 14 residues. These data were also reused for a study on yellow fever vaccine responses in identical twins.

The V and J genes are TRBV12-3 or TRBV12-4 and TRBJ2-3; D ambiguous. The source material was memory (CD45RO+) T cells sorted from blood. The receptor was derived from a woman aged 18-29 years in good health. CDR3 sequence reads: CASSPGPDGDTQYF. The CDR3 DNA reads TGTGCCAGCAGCCCCGGGCCCGACGGAGATACGCAGTATTTT.